One and the same sample provided the 6 T cell receptor beta chains below, sequenced in a study of blood T cell repertoires in COVID-19. TCRdb's table, derived via immunoSEQ multiplex PCR, lists solely in-frame clones and lacks some. This sample yields 150,000 to 200,000 clones, of which 85% are seen a single time; about 0.91% belongs to the top ten. The specimen was peripheral blood. The receptors were gathered from a man in his fifties or sixties with COVID-19, enrolled during active disease.

The chain combines TRBV11-1 with TRBJ1-5; no definite D call. The CDR3 covers 14 residues. Between the trimmed V and J ends, which lost 2 bases and 4 bases, there was a span of 9 bases. Germline CDR1 and CDR2: SGHAT and FQDESV (reference sequence). CDR3 DNA: TGTGCCAGCAGCTTAAATAGCGGGAATCAGCCCCAGCATTTT. Translated, it gives CASSLNSGNQPQHF.

CDR3 residues: CASSPGQGLSYEQYF. CDR3 in DNA: TGTGCCAGCAGCCCGGGACAGGGCCTCTCCTACGAGCAGTACTTC. The chain recombines TRBV7-9 with TRBJ2-7; 9 bases align to TRBD1. The CDR3 spans 15 residues. The V gene end was trimmed by 5 bases and the J gene end by 0 bases; junction bases not matched to a gene: 5. Germline V lookup: CDR1 SEHNR, CDR2 FQNEAQ (reference sequence).

Written as DNA, the CDR3 is TGTGCCTGGAGTGGTAGGCAGGGTGTTGGAAACACCATATATTTT. This translates into CAWSGRQGVGNTIYF. V and J are TRBV30 and TRBJ1-3, with D perhaps TRBD1 (5 bases). Germline values: CDR1 GTSNPN, CDR2 SVGIG (reference sequence). CDR3 length: 15 residues. Trimming took 1 base from V and 3 from J, leaving 13 bases between them. The full variable domain, with the rest looked up from reference TRBV30 and TRBJ1-3, is SQTIHQWPATLVQPVGSPLSLECTVEGTSNPNLYWYRQAAGRGLQLLFYSVGIGQISSEVPQNLSASRPQDRQFILSSKKLLLSDSGFYLCAWSGRQGVGNTIYFGEGSWLTVV.

The chain has TRBV24-1 and TRBJ2-3; 10 bases fit TRBD2. This CDR3 spans 18 amino acids. Trimming took 5 bases from V and 8 from J; bases not matched to a gene: 18. Germline CDR1 and CDR2: KGHDR and SFDVKD. The CDR3 region has the DNA TGTGCCACCAGTGGGACGACTAGCGGGCGCCCCCAAATGGGTACGCAGTATTTT. Translated: CATSGTTSGRPQMGTQYF.

V is TRBV7-2 and J is TRBJ1-4; perhaps TRBD1 as D (6 bases). V was clipped by 1 base and J by 3 bases, with 12 bases between them. This CDR3 has 16 residues. The germline CDR1 and CDR2 sequences are SGHTA and FQGNSA. The CDR3 spells CASSLVQGTSNEKLFF. In nucleotides, the CDR3 is TGTGCCAGCAGCTTAGTCCAGGGGACCTCTAATGAAAAACTGTTTTTT.

This clone has just a few counts. This chain connects TRBV10-3 to TRBJ2-6, with 7 bases aligning to TRBD1. V was clipped by 8 bases and J by 0 bases; unmatched bases: 7. The CDR3 contains 16 residues. The germline CDR1 and CDR2 sequences are ENHRY and SYGVKD. The chain's CDR3 is CAIPGQASSGANVLTF. The CDR3 DNA follows: TGTGCCATCCCCGGACAGGCGAGCTCTGGGGCCAACGTCCTGACTTTC.